This paragraph reports one T cell receptor (beta chain). Antigen specificity is unknown. This CDR3 contains 11 residues. CDR1 is GTSNPN and CDR2 is SVGIG in the germline V gene (reference sequence). The V and J ends lost 2 bases and 7 bases respectively, with 8 bases between them. Sequencing used immunoSEQ multiplex PCR; TCRdb keeps in-frame clones, though not all of them. The table has around 17,000 clones, around 97% seen once. These data come from a study of monozygotic twins with cystic fibrosis. Study conclusions and caveats: Nucleotide-identical clonotype sharing was significantly higher within monozygotic CF twin pairs than between unrelated CF individuals. Low clonality (median approximately 0.0095) suggested a mostly naive repertoire. Co-twins had the most similar V usage for 13 of 16 pairs, J for 8.

The sample comprised blood. The TCR was taken from a girl aged 2 to 9 with cystic fibrosis. The J gene is TRBJ1-1, the V gene TRBV30; no clear D. This chain's CDR3 is CAWSRSNEAFF. The CDR3 nucleotides are TGTGCCTGGAGTCGATCGAATGAAGCTTTCTTT.